Following are 18 T cell receptor beta chains from one sample sequenced in a study of cytomegalovirus exposure and HLA in healthy donors (dated by TCRdb to 2016 to 2017). Library generation was performed with the immunoSEQ multiplex PCR assay. A mixture of 60 forward primers for TCR Vbeta segments and 13 reverse primers for TCR Jbeta segments was used in the multiplex PCR. What TCRdb holds here is the immuneACCESS table cut down to in-frame rearrangements. Part of the clones is not present; checked against another copy, under half of the missing clones reflect an unresolved V gene, and the others are unexplained. The sample records 140,000 to 150,000 clones, about two thirds of which are singletons. Under 2.5% of the sample goes to the ten largest clones. The sequenced sample consisted of PBMCs. The receptors here all came from a woman aged 55-69 years in good health and CMV-seropositive.

This clone has a handful of counts. The chain employs TRBV19 and TRBJ1-4; 7 bases agree with TRBD1. This CDR3 region has 14 residues. V shed 7 bases and J 5 bases; nucleotides not matched to a gene: 7. Germline assignment: CDR1 LNHDA and CDR2 SQIVND (reference sequence). The CDR3, as DNA: TGTGCCAGTAAAAGACAGGGTGTCAATGAAAAACTGTTTTTT. Encoded protein: CASKRQGVNEKLFF.

This clone was counted a few times. The CDR3 nucleotides are TGTGCCAGCAGTTCCTACCCAGGGGGCGTGAGCAATCAGCCCCAGCATTTT. It encodes CASSSYPGGVSNQPQHF. This rearrangement joins TRBV28 to TRBJ1-5; 8 bases are shared with TRBD1. The CDR3 has 17 amino acids. With 4 bases clipped from V and 1 base from J, the junction kept 9 bases outside the gene matches. Germline V gene sequence: CDR1 MDHEN, CDR2 SYDVKM.

The chain combines TRBV30 with TRBJ1-2; TRBD1 matches 8 bases. The length of the CDR3 is 11 residues. From germline, CDR1 is GTSNPN and CDR2 SVGIG (reference sequence). Losses at the gene ends were 5 bases for V and 9 bases for J; bases not matched to a gene: 5. In DNA, the CDR3 is TGTGCCTGGGCTACAGGGGGAAGCTACACCTTC. Translation gives CAWATGGSYTF. The full variable domain, its missing parts supplied by reference TRBV30 and TRBJ1-2, is SQTIHQWPATLVQPVGSPLSLECTVEGTSNPNLYWYRQAAGRGLQLLFYSVGIGQISSEVPQNLSASRPQDRQFILSSKKLLLSDSGFYLCAWATGGSYTFGSGTRLTVV.

The chain links TRBV28 to TRBJ1-2; D might be TRBD1 (6 bases). With 3 bases removed from V and 5 bases from J, the gap between germline ends came to 16 bases. The length of the CDR3 is 15 residues. Germline CDR1 reads MDHEN; CDR2 reads SYDVKM. The chain's CDR3 is CASSFSPGAGYGYTF. CDR3 in DNA: TGTGCCAGCAGTTTTTCCCCAGGGGCAGGGTATGGCTACACCTTC.

This sequence joins TRBV13 and TRBJ1-1; 9 bases fit TRBD1. The ends lost 3 bases at V and 1 base at J; junction bases unmatched: 9. The CDR3 is 17 amino acids. Germline V gene lookup returns CDR1 PRHDT and CDR2 FYEKMQ (reference sequence). The CDR3 coding sequence is TGTGCCAGCAGCTTTACAGGGGGCCTGCGGGGGAACACTGAAGCTTTCTTT. It encodes CASSFTGGLRGNTEAFF.

This chain connects TRBV18 to TRBJ1-1; no reliable D call. In germline, CDR1 is KGHSH, CDR2 LQKENI. Deletions cut 5 bases from V and 7 bases from J, with 8 bases between. The CDR3 spans 11 residues. In DNA, the CDR3 is TGTGCCAGCTCAGCCGAGTTTGAAGCTTTCTTT. Translated: CASSAEFEAFF. Based on the CDR3 plus reference TRBV18 and TRBJ1-1, the full variable domain is NAGVMQNPRHLVRRRGQEARLRCSPMKGHSHVYWYRQLPEEGLKFMVYLQKENIIDESGMPKERFSAEFPKEGPSILRIQQVVRGDSAAYFCASSAEFEAFFGQGTRLTVV.

The chain has TRBV7-9 and TRBJ2-7, with D uncertain. Between the trimmed V and J ends, which lost 5 bases and 0 bases, there was a span of 8 bases. This CDR3 spans 13 amino acids. Looked up from germline, CDR1 is SEHNR and CDR2 is FQNEAQ (reference sequence). The chain's CDR3 is CASSGRSSYEQYF. The CDR3 DNA follows: TGTGCCAGCAGCGGCCGAAGCTCCTACGAGCAGTACTTC.

CDR3 nucleotide sequence: TGCGCCAGCAGCCAGACAGCTGACGAGCAGTACTTC. Protein sequence: CASSQTADEQYF. J is TRBJ2-7 and V is TRBV4-1; tentatively, D is TRBD1 (5 bases). V was trimmed by 3 bases and J by 5 bases, leaving 8 bases between them. There are 12 residues in the CDR3. Per germline, CDR1 MGHRA and CDR2 YSYEKL.

This sequence joins TRBV28 and TRBJ2-7; 10 bases match TRBD2. Germline trimming cut 5 bases from V and 2 bases from J; bases unmatched to any gene: 6. The CDR3 has 15 residues. Germline-derived CDR1 and CDR2 are MDHEN and SYDVKM. The CDR3 nucleotides read TGTGCCAGCAGTCCTAGCGGGAGTCTCCCCTACGAGCAGTACTTC. It encodes CASSPSGSLPYEQYF.

The chain combines TRBV5-6 with TRBJ2-7, with TRBD2 identical over 8 bases. Germline CDR1 and CDR2: SGHDT and YYEEEE. The CDR3 has 14 residues. The V and J ends lost 7 bases and 2 bases, in that order; junction bases with no gene match: 8. Here the CDR3 reads CASGKGSGAYEQYF. The CDR3 region has the DNA TGTGCCAGCGGTAAGGGTAGCGGGGCCTACGAGCAGTACTTC.

The table lists this clone with a few counts. The chain joins TRBV18 to TRBJ2-1; 10 nucleotides line up with TRBD1. CDR3 length: 18 amino acids. CDR1 and CDR2 from the germline V gene are KGHSH and LQKENI. V shed 6 bases and J 5 bases; nucleotides not matched to a gene: 16. In DNA, the CDR3 is TGTGCCAGCTCTCTCACACAGGGAACCGGGACAGGGGACAATGAGCAGTTCTTC. This translates into CASSLTQGTGTGDNEQFF.

This chain uses TRBV27 with TRBJ1-1; D gene ambiguous. The CDR3 length is 15 residues. Trimming took off 6 bases at V and 1 base at J, with 15 bases between the two ends. The germline V gene has CDR1 MNHEY and CDR2 SMNVEV (reference sequence). CDR3: CASSLGGGSNTEAFF. The CDR3 DNA reads TGTGCCAGCAGCCTCGGAGGAGGGTCGAACACTGAAGCTTTCTTT.

The CDR3 protein is CASSGIAGQETQYF. CDR3 nucleotides: TGTGCCAGCAGCGGGATAGCGGGCCAAGAGACCCAGTACTTC. This chain connects TRBV5-4 to TRBJ2-5; TRBD2 aligns across 7 bases. The germline gives CDR1 SGHNT, CDR2 YYREEE (reference sequence). This CDR3 contains 14 residues. The V gene end was trimmed by 4 bases and the J gene end by 1 base; junction bases not matched to a gene: 4.

The chain combines TRBV28 with TRBJ1-2; TRBD1 matches at 7 bases. The V gene end was trimmed by 2 bases and the J gene end by 3 bases; junction bases not matched to a gene: 6. Per germline, CDR1 MDHEN and CDR2 SYDVKM. This CDR3 is 15 amino acids long. CDR3 DNA: TGTGCCAGCAGTTTACCGACAGGGCGCGACTATGGCTACACCTTC. Amino acid sequence: CASSLPTGRDYGYTF.

The rearrangement links TRBV7-2 to TRBJ2-1; TRBD2 matches at 8 bases. Germline trimming cut 5 bases from V and 14 bases from J; bases unmatched to any gene: 5. This CDR3 comprises 11 residues. Germline values: CDR1 SGHTA, CDR2 FQGNSA. The CDR3 DNA sequence: TGTGCCAGCAGCCCAGGGACTAGTAAGTTCTTC. This gives the protein CASSPGTSKFF.

The chain recombines TRBV27 with TRBJ2-7, with 7 bases aligning to TRBD2. Germline CDR1 is MNHEY and CDR2 is SMNVEV (reference sequence). This CDR3 region has 16 residues. The V segment lost 1 base and the J segment 6 bases; nucleotides outside the gene matches: 12. CDR3 sequence reads: CASSLWGGAGRGEQYF. CDR3 sequence (DNA): TGTGCCAGCAGTTTATGGGGAGGAGCGGGACGTGGCGAGCAGTACTTC.

The chain recombines TRBV30 with TRBJ2-5; perhaps TRBD2 as D (6 bases). CDR1 is GTSNPN, CDR2 SVGIG, per germline (reference sequence). Trimming left V 0 bases short and J 5 bases short, with 19 bases between. The CDR3 is 16 amino acids. This chain's CDR3 is CAWSVKPRGPWETQYF. Here the CDR3 DNA reads TGTGCCTGGAGTGTAAAACCGCGGGGTCCCTGGGAGACCCAGTACTTC. The whole variable domain, remainder taken from reference TRBV30 and TRBJ2-5, is SQTIHQWPATLVQPVGSPLSLECTVEGTSNPNLYWYRQAAGRGLQLLFYSVGIGQISSEVPQNLSASRPQDRQFILSSKKLLLSDSGFYLCAWSVKPRGPWETQYFGPGTRLLVL.

In its sample, this clone was seen a few times. The rearrangement uses TRBV27 and TRBJ1-1; D is uncertain. The CDR3 is 13 residues long. Trimming cost V 3 bases and J 1 base, with 6 bases left between them. The germline V gene has CDR1 MNHEY and CDR2 SMNVEV (reference sequence). CDR3 bases: TGTGCCAGCAGTTTCAACAGGAACACTGAAGCTTTCTTT. This codes for CASSFNRNTEAFF.